The TCR beta chain described here comes from a study of T cells in localized non-small cell lung cancer. Broader study findings: Adjacent uninvolved lung had the highest clonality, suggesting focused antigen responses.

CDR1 and CDR2 from the germline V gene are SNHLY and FYNNEI. CDR3 length equals 14 residues. V lost 7 bases to trimming and J lost 3 bases, with 13 bases between them. Only in-frame clones appear in the TCRdb table, and some are missing; sequencing was by immunoSEQ multiplex PCR. Seen here are around 25,000 clones, 82% observed once, and the top ten hold about 4%. This clone is labeled medium-sized. Its matching antigen is unknown. The rearrangement joins TRBV2 to TRBJ2-4; possibly TRBD1 or TRBD2 for D (6 bases each). The sequence was collected from a woman aged 40-69 years with stage I lung adenocarcinoma. The sample here was peripheral blood, taken before any cancer treatment. CDR3 sequence (DNA): TGTGCCAGCACTGGCGGGACAATCAAAAACATTCAGTACTTC. Protein: CASTGGTIKNIQYF.